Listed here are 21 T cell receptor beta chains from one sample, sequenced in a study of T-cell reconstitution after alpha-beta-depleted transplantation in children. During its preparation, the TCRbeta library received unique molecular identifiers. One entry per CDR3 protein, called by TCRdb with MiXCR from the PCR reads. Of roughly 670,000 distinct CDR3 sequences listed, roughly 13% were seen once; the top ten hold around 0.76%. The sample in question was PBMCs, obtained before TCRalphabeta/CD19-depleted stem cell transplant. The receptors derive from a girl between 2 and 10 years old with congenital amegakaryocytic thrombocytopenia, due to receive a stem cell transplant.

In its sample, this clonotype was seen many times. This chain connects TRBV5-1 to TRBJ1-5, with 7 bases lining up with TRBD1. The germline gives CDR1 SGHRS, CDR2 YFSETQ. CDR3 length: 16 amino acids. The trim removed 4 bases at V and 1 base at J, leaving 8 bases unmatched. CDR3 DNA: TGCGCCAGCAGCACGGACGGACAGGCGAGCAATCAGCCCCAGCATTTT. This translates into CASSTDGQASNQPQHF.

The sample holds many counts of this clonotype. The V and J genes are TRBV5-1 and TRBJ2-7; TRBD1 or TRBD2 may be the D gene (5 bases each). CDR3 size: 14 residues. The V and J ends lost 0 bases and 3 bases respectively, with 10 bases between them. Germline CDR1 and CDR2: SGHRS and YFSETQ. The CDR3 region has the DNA TGCGCCAGCAGCTTGGAGGGACCCTTCTACGAGCAGTACTTC. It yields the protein CASSLEGPFYEQYF. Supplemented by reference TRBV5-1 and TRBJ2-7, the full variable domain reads KAGVTQTPRYLIKTRGQQVTLSCSPISGHRSVSWYQQTPGQGLQFLFEYFSETQRNKGNFPGRFSGRQFSNSRSEMNVSTLELGDSALYLCASSLEGPFYEQYFGPGTRLTVT.

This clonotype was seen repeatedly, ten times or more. The CDR3 loop reads CASSSRGGGLLTDTQYF. The CDR3 bases are TGTGCCAGCAGCTCCCGTGGAGGGGGACTACTCACAGATACGCAGTATTTT. The chain employs TRBV7-8 and TRBJ2-3; D perhaps matches TRBD2 (7 bases). The germline V and J ends were trimmed by 4 bases and 2 bases, with 19 bases remaining between them. The CDR3 totals 17 residues. Germline CDR1 reads SGHVS; CDR2 reads FQNEAQ.

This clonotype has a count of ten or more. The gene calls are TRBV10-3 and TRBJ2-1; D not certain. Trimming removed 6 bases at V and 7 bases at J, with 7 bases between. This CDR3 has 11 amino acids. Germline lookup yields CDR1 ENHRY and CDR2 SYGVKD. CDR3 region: CAISLGNEQFF. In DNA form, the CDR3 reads TGTGCCATCAGCCTAGGTAATGAGCAGTTCTTC.

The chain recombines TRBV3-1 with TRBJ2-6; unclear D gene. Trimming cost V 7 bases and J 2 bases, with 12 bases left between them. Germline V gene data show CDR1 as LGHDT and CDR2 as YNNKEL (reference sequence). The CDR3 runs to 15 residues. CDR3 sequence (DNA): TGTGCCAGCACAGAGGCCTCAGCTGGGGCCAACGTCCTGACTTTC. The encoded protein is CASTEASAGANVLTF.

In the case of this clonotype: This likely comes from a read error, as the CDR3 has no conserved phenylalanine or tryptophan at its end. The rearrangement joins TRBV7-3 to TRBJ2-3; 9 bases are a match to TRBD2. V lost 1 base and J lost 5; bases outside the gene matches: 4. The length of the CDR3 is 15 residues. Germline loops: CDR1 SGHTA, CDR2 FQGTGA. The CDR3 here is CASSLIGGGGDTQYY. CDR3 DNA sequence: TGTGCCAGCAGCTTAATTGGCGGGGGGGGAGATACGCAGTATTAT.

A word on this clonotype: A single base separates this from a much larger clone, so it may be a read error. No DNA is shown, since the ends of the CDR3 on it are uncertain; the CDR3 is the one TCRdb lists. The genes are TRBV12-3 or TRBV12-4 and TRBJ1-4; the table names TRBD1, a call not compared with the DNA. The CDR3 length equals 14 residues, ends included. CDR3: CASSWGTGALSLLF.

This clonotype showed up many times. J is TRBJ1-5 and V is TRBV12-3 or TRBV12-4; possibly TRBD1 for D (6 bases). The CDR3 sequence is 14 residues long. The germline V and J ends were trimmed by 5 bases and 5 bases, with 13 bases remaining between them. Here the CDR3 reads CASSATGNYQPQHF. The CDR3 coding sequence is TGTGCCAGCAGTGCTACAGGGAATTATCAGCCCCAGCATTTT.

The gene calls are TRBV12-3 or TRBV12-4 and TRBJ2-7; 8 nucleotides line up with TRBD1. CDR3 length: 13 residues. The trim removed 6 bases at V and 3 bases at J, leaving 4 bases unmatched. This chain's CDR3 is CASSNRGDYEQYF. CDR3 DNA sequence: TGTGCCAGCAGCAACAGGGGGGACTACGAGCAGTACTTC.

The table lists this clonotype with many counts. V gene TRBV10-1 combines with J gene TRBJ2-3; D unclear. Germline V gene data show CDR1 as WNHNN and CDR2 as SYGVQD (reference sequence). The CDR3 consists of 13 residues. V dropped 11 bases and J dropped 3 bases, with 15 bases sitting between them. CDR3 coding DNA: TGCGCCCGTCCACGGCCGCGTACAGATACGCAGTATTTT. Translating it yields CARPRPRTDTQYF.

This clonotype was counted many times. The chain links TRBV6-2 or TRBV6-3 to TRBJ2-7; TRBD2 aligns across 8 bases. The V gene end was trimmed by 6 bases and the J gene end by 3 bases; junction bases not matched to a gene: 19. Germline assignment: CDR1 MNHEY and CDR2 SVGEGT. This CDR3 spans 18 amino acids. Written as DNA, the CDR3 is TGTGCCAGCAGAACCGTGTTTTCGGGAGGGCCTGAAGTCTACGAGCAGTACTTC. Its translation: CASRTVFSGGPEVYEQYF.

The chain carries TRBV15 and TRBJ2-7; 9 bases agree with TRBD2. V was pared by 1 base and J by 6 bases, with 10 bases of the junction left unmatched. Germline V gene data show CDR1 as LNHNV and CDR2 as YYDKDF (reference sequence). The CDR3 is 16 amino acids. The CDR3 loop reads CATSRGSGRALVEQYF. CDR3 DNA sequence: TGTGCCACCAGCAGAGGTAGCGGGAGAGCCCTAGTCGAGCAGTACTTC.

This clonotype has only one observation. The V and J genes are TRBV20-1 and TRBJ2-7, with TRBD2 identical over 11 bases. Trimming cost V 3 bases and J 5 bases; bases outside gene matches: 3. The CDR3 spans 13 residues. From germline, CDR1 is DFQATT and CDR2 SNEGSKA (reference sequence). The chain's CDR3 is CSASGLAGHEQYF. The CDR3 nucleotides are TGCAGTGCTAGCGGACTAGCGGGCCACGAGCAGTACTTC.

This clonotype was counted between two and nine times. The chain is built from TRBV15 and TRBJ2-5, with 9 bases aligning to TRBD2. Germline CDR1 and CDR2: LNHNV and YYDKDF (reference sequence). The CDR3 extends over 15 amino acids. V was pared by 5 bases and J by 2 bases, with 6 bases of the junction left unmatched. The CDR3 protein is CATSGSSGVQETQYF. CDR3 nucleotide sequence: TGTGCCACCAGCGGCTCTAGCGGGGTTCAAGAGACCCAGTACTTC.

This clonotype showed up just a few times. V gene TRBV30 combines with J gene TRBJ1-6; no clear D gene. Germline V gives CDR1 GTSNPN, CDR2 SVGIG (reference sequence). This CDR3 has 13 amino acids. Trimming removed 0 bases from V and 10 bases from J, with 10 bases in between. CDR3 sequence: CAWSVSSGSPLHF. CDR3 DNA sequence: TGTGCCTGGAGTGTATCATCGGGGTCACCCCTCCACTTT.

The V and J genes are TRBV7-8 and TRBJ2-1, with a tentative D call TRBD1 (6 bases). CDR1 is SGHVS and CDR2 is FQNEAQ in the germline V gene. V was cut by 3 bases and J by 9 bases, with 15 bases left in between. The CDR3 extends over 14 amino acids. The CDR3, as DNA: TGTGCCAGCAGCTTCGTACAGGGTGGAGGTGAGCAGTTCTTC. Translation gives CASSFVQGGGEQFF.

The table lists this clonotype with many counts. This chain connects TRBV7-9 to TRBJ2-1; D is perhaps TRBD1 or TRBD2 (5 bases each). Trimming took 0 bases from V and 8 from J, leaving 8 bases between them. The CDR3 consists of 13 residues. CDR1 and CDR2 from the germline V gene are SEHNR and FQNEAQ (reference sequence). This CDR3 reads CASSLARGDEQFF. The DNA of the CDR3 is TGTGCCAGCAGCTTAGCGCGAGGGGATGAGCAGTTCTTC.

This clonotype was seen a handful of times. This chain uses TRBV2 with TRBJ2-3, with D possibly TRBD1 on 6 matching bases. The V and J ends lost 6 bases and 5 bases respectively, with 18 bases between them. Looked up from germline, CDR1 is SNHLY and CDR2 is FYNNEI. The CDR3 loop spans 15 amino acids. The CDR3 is CASRKGHRAVDTQYF. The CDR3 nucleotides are TGTGCCAGCAGAAAGGGACACCGAGCTGTAGATACGCAGTATTTT.

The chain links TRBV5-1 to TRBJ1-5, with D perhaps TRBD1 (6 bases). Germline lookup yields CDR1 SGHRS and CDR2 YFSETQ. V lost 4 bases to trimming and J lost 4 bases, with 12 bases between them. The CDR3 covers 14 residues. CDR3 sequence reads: CASSPTDRNQPQHF. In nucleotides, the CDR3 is TGCGCCAGCAGCCCCACGGACAGAAATCAGCCCCAGCATTTT. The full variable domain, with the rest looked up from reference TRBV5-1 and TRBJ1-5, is KAGVTQTPRYLIKTRGQQVTLSCSPISGHRSVSWYQQTPGQGLQFLFEYFSETQRNKGNFPGRFSGRQFSNSRSEMNVSTLELGDSALYLCASSPTDRNQPQHFGDGTRLSIL.

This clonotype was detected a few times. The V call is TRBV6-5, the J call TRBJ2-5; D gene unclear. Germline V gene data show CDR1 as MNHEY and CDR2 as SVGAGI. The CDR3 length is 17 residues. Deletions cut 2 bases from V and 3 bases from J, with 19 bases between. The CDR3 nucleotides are TGTGCCAGCAGTTACCTCCCGGCAGCGAATGGTGAAGAGACCCAGTACTTC. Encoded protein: CASSYLPAANGEETQYF.

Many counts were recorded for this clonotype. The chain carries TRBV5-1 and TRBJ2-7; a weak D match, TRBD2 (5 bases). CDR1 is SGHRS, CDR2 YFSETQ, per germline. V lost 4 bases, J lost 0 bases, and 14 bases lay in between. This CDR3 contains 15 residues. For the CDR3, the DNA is TGCGCCAGCAGCACTTATACCGGACTCTCCTACGAGCAGTACTTC. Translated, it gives CASSTYTGLSYEQYF.